Listed here are 32 T cell receptor beta chains from one sample, sequenced in a study of T-cell memory formation after mild COVID-19. TCRdb re-analysed the 5' RACE reads in MiXCR, keeping a single row per CDR3 protein. Here the sample spans just over 300,000 distinct CDR3 sequences, approximately 19% being singletons. The sequencing sample was made of PBMCs or a T cell subset sorted from them (not recorded which). These receptors all come from a man between 18 and 29 years old who had mild COVID-19 (a few samples of this study predate the infection). Cell type and time point are not known.

This clonotype turned up a few times. The chain is built from TRBV6-5 and TRBJ1-2; D uncertain. The CDR3 has 13 amino acids. Trimming shortened V by 6 bases and J by 5 bases, and 13 bases separated the two germline ends. Germline CDR1 and CDR2: MNHEY and SVGAGI. This CDR3 is CASRPRASYGYTF. CDR3 nucleotide sequence: TGTGCCAGCAGGCCCAGAGCCAGTTATGGCTACACCTTC.

This clonotype was detected ten times or more. The chain recombines TRBV7-2 with TRBJ2-1; D possibly corresponds to TRBD2 (5 bases). This CDR3 comprises 15 residues. Looked up from germline, CDR1 is SGHTA and CDR2 is FQGNSA. The V end was cut by 4 bases, the J end by 0 bases, with 10 bases between. The CDR3: CASSSPRGSYNEQFF. In DNA, the CDR3 is TGTGCCAGCAGCTCTCCCCGGGGCTCCTACAATGAGCAGTTCTTC. Full variable domain (remainder filled in from reference TRBV7-2 and TRBJ2-1): GAGVSQSPSNKVTEKGKDVELRCDPISGHTALYWYRQSLGQGLEFLIYFQGNSAPDKSGLPSDRFSAERTGGSVSTLTIQRTQQEDSAVYLCASSSPRGSYNEQFFGPGTRLTVL.

The chain recombines TRBV9 with TRBJ2-5; TRBD1 agrees at 7 bases. The CDR3 consists of 14 residues. Germline V gene lookup returns CDR1 SGDLS and CDR2 YYNGEE. J was trimmed by 5 bases and V by 2 bases; bases with no gene match: 6. CDR3 DNA: TGTGCCAGCAGCGTGGGACAGCCGGGGGAGACCCAGTACTTC. It yields the protein CASSVGQPGETQYF. The entire variable domain, with the rest obtained from reference TRBV9 and TRBJ2-5, is as follows: DSGVTQTPKHLITATGQRVTLRCSPRSGDLSVYWYQQSLDQGLQFLIQYYNGEERAKGNILERFSAQQFPDLHSELNLSSLELGDSALYFCASSVGQPGETQYFGPGTRLLVL.

This clonotype appeared many times. This chain joins TRBV29-1 and TRBJ2-7, with D perhaps matching TRBD1 (6 bases). Per the germline V gene, CDR1 is SQVTM and CDR2 is ANQGSEA. Trimming removed 5 bases at V and 3 bases at J, with 14 bases between. The CDR3 has 13 residues. DNA for the CDR3: TGCAGCGTTCGAGCAGGGGATAGCTACGAGCAGTACTTC. This sequence encodes CSVRAGDSYEQYF.

CDR3 sequence: CASSTGPPLTGNIQYF. DNA for the CDR3: TGCGCCAGCAGCACGGGACCGCCCTTAACGGGGAACATTCAGTACTTC. This sequence joins TRBV5-1 and TRBJ2-4; possibly TRBD1 or TRBD2 for D (5 bases each). This CDR3 has 16 residues. V was trimmed by 4 bases and J by 7 bases, leaving 21 bases between them. Germline CDR1 is SGHRS and CDR2 is YFSETQ.

The chain links TRBV7-2 to TRBJ1-1, with TRBD1 as a possible D gene (6 bases). The CDR3 has 12 residues. The germline gives CDR1 SGHTA, CDR2 FQGNSA. The ends were cut back, 5 bases at V and 9 bases at J, with 13 bases in the middle. In nucleotides, the CDR3 is TGTGCCAGCAGCCCCCGCGGACAGAAAGCTTTCTTT. This codes for CASSPRGQKAFF.

V usage is TRBV28 and J usage is TRBJ2-1; D gene uncertain. V lost 11 bases and J lost 6, with 11 bases in between. This CDR3 region has 11 residues. The germline CDR1 and CDR2 sequences are MDHEN and SYDVKM. CDR3 bases: TGTGCCGTCACGGGTTTCAATGAGCAGTTCTTC. Translated: CAVTGFNEQFF.

The rearrangement links TRBV27 to TRBJ1-1; D might be TRBD1 (6 bases). Deletions cut 7 bases from V and 10 bases from J, with 13 bases between. CDR3 size: 11 residues. Looked up from germline, CDR1 is MNHEY and CDR2 is SMNVEV (reference sequence). CDR3 sequence (DNA): TGTGCCAGCATGGGGGGCATGGTAGCTTTCTTT. Translating gives CASMGGMVAFF.

This clonotype was seen more than once but under ten times. The rearrangement uses TRBV7-2 and TRBJ2-5; D unclear. The CDR3 length is 12 residues. V dropped 6 bases and J dropped 1 base, with 6 bases sitting between them. Germline V lookup: CDR1 SGHTA, CDR2 FQGNSA. CDR3 sequence (DNA): TGTGCCAGCAGGAAGGCCCAAGAGACCCAGTACTTC. This codes for CASRKAQETQYF. Combining the CDR3 with reference TRBV7-2 and TRBJ2-5 gives the whole variable domain GAGVSQSPSNKVTEKGKDVELRCDPISGHTALYWYRQSLGQGLEFLIYFQGNSAPDKSGLPSDRFSAERTGGSVSTLTIQRTQQEDSAVYLCASRKAQETQYFGPGTRLLVL.

This clonotype was counted only a few times. The genes are TRBV10-3 and TRBJ2-1; 9 nucleotides line up with TRBD2. The germline gives CDR1 ENHRY, CDR2 SYGVKD. After removal of 0 bases from V and 11 bases from J, the junction contained 14 bases not matched to a gene. The CDR3 contains 17 residues. The CDR3: CAISESRVAGATMKQFF. Written as DNA, the CDR3 is TGTGCCATCAGTGAGTCGAGGGTAGCGGGGGCCACAATGAAGCAGTTCTTC.

The table lists this clonotype with a count of one. Because the CDR3 is missing its conserved closing phenylalanine or tryptophan, this is likely a read error. The chain recombines TRBV4-2 with TRBJ2-7, with 12 nucleotides matching TRBD2. V was pared by 4 bases and J by 4 bases, with 5 bases of the junction left unmatched. Germline CDR1 LGHNA, CDR2 YNFKEQ. This CDR3 has 15 residues. The CDR3 DNA is TGTGCCAGCAGCCCCCTAACTAGCGGGGGGTACGAGCAGTACTTA. Its protein is CASSPLTSGGYEQYL.

The chain carries TRBV5-1 and TRBJ1-2, with TRBD1 matching 10 bases. Germline V gene sequence: CDR1 SGHRS, CDR2 YFSETQ. The V gene end was trimmed by 0 bases and the J gene end by 2 bases; junction bases not matched to a gene: 7. The CDR3 length is 17 residues. The CDR3, as DNA: TGCGCCAGCAGCTTGGGGACAGGGGGTTCTTGGAACTATGGCTACACCTTC. Encoded protein: CASSLGTGGSWNYGYTF.

The rearrangement uses TRBV14 and TRBJ1-6, with D perhaps TRBD1 (6 bases). Germline assignment: CDR1 SGHDN and CDR2 FVKESK. V lost 1 base and J 9 bases, leaving 16 bases between the germline ends. This CDR3 region has 16 residues. CDR3 sequence: CASSQVFGGLGSPLHF. In nucleotides, the CDR3 is TGTGCCAGCAGCCAAGTCTTTGGGGGCCTGGGTTCACCCCTCCACTTT.

This clonotype was picked up many times. The J gene is TRBJ2-1, the V gene TRBV20-1, with D perhaps matching TRBD2 (5 bases). This CDR3 contains 13 residues. V was shortened by 7 bases and J by 2 bases, with 12 bases between the two germline ends. Per the germline V gene, CDR1 is DFQATT and CDR2 is SNEGSKA (reference sequence). Here the CDR3 DNA reads TGCAGTGGCTTGGCGGGTACCTACAATGAGCAGTTCTTC. Encoded protein: CSGLAGTYNEQFF.

This clonotype was seen a handful of times. The rearrangement links TRBV11-2 to TRBJ1-1; possibly TRBD1 for D (6 bases). Looked up from germline, CDR1 is SGHAT and CDR2 is FQNNGV. The CDR3 sequence is 18 residues long. Deletions cut 2 bases from V and 1 base from J, with 20 bases between. The CDR3, as DNA: TGTGCCAGCAGCTTACAAAGCAGTCCTGGCAGGGGGAACACTGAAGCTTTCTTT. It encodes CASSLQSSPGRGNTEAFF.

The V and J genes are TRBV23-1 and TRBJ1-5; tentatively, D is TRBD1 (6 bases). TRBV23-1 is designated an ORF whose function remains uncertain. Deletions cut 2 bases from V and 1 base from J, with 15 bases between. The CDR3 has 17 residues. This chain's CDR3 is CASSQTGGRESNQPQHF. The CDR3 DNA follows: TGCGCCAGCAGTCAAACGGGGGGCCGGGAGAGCAATCAGCCCCAGCATTTT.

In its sample, this clonotype was seen a few times. V gene TRBV27 combines with J gene TRBJ2-5; possibly TRBD1 for D (5 bases). The germline V and J ends were trimmed by 1 base and 2 bases, with 11 bases remaining between them. Germline assignment: CDR1 MNHEY and CDR2 SMNVEV (reference sequence). The CDR3 is made up of 15 amino acids. In DNA, the CDR3 is TGTGCCAGCAGTTTATGGGCTACAGGACAAGAGACCCAGTACTTC. Translating gives CASSLWATGQETQYF.

This sequence joins TRBV2 and TRBJ1-1; 8 bases are a match to TRBD1. The germline V gene has CDR1 SNHLY and CDR2 FYNNEI. The CDR3 consists of 14 residues. The V gene end was trimmed by 5 bases and the J gene end by 3 bases; junction bases not matched to a gene: 5. CDR3 in DNA: TGTGCCAGCAGTCCAGGGGGCGCGCACACTGAAGCTTTCTTT. Translated: CASSPGGAHTEAFF.

This clonotype showed up just a few times. The V call is TRBV6-5, the J call TRBJ2-3, with D maybe TRBD2 (5 bases). The V gene's germline CDR1 is MNHEY and CDR2 SVGAGI. V lost 0 bases, J lost 5 bases, and 18 bases lay in between. This CDR3 is built from 17 residues. CDR3 sequence (DNA): TGTGCCAGCAGTTACTCGCCTCCGGCCCCGGGGATAGATACGCAGTATTTT. Protein sequence: CASSYSPPAPGIDTQYF.

This clonotype has ten or more counts. CDR3 sequence: CASSFNEDTQYF. For the CDR3, the DNA is TGCGCCAGCAGCTTTAATGAGGATACGCAGTATTTT. The chain uses TRBV5-1 and TRBJ2-3; D unresolved. Germline V CDR1 and CDR2: SGHRS, YFSETQ. The V and J ends lost 2 bases and 6 bases respectively, with 7 bases between them. The CDR3 contains 12 residues.

The chain is built from TRBV7-9 and TRBJ1-5; the match to TRBD1 covers 7 bases. Unmatched junction bases numbered 8, after V lost 5 bases and J lost 7 bases. Germline V gives CDR1 SEHNR, CDR2 FQNEAQ (reference sequence). The CDR3 is 14 residues long. The CDR3 reads CASSDSTGNQPQHF. Here the CDR3 DNA reads TGTGCCAGCAGCGACTCGACAGGGAACCAGCCCCAGCATTTT.

This clonotype was detected a few times. The V and J genes are TRBV5-1 and TRBJ2-4; D tentatively reads TRBD1 or TRBD2 (5 bases each). V gave up 2 bases and J gave up 0 bases, with 15 bases separating them. Germline CDR1 SGHRS, CDR2 YFSETQ. This CDR3 has 17 residues. DNA of the CDR3: TGCGCCAGCAGCTTCCCGGGGCAGGTTGGAGCCAAAAACATTCAGTACTTC. The encoded protein is CASSFPGQVGAKNIQYF.

The rearrangement links TRBV12-3 or TRBV12-4 to TRBJ2-2, with D possibly TRBD1 on 5 matching bases. V lost 3 bases and J 0 bases, leaving 8 bases between the germline ends. CDR3 length: 15 amino acids. Here the CDR3 DNA reads TGTGCCAGCAGTTTCCGGACACCGAACACCGGGGAGCTGTTTTTT. Translating gives CASSFRTPNTGELFF.

This clonotype was detected only a few times. This sequence joins TRBV7-2 and TRBJ2-3; D remains unclear. Germline CDR1 and CDR2: SGHTA and FQGNSA. This CDR3 has 13 residues. V was clipped by 6 bases and J by 2 bases, with 9 bases between them. CDR3 protein: CASRLGPTDTQYF. As DNA, the CDR3 is TGTGCCAGCAGGCTTGGTCCCACAGATACGCAGTATTTT.

The V gene is TRBV18, the J gene TRBJ1-2; maybe TRBD1 (5 bases). The ends were cut back, 0 bases at V and 6 bases at J, with 11 bases in the middle. Germline CDR1 and CDR2: KGHSH and LQKENI. The length of the CDR3 is 14 residues. The CDR3 is CASSPPGREDGYTF. The CDR3 DNA sequence: TGTGCCAGCTCACCACCGGGCAGGGAGGATGGCTACACCTTC.

The chain carries TRBV27 and TRBJ1-6, with D tentatively TRBD1 (6 bases). Germline V gives CDR1 MNHEY, CDR2 SMNVEV (reference sequence). Trimming left V 5 bases short and J 10 bases short, with 18 bases between. The CDR3 contains 15 residues. The chain's CDR3 is CASSPKGGFWSPLHF. The CDR3 DNA is TGTGCCAGCAGTCCTAAGGGGGGGTTTTGGTCACCCCTCCACTTT.

This sequence joins TRBV5-1 and TRBJ2-3, with 9 bases lining up with TRBD2. The J segment lost 4 bases and the V segment lost 4 bases, leaving 4 bases of the junction unmatched. This CDR3 region has 14 residues. Per germline, CDR1 SGHRS and CDR2 YFSETQ. For the CDR3, the DNA is TGCGCCAGCAGCCGGGCGGGGGGGCCAGATACGCAGTATTTT. Amino acids: CASSRAGGPDTQYF.

This sequence joins TRBV6-2 or TRBV6-3 and TRBJ2-7; the D gene is possibly TRBD1 (6 bases). Germline CDR1 MNHEY, CDR2 SVGEGT. V dropped 0 bases and J dropped 0 bases, with 12 bases sitting between them. The CDR3 length is 16 residues. The CDR3 region is CASSYSRQASSYEQYV. The CDR3, as DNA: TGTGCCAGCAGTTACTCCCGACAGGCAAGCTCCTACGAGCAGTACGTC.

Remarks on this clonotype: An end of the junction does not agree with germline; a read error may underlie this. V usage is TRBV12-3 or TRBV12-4 and J usage is TRBJ2-3; TRBD2 agrees at 8 bases. This CDR3 is built from 14 residues. Here the CDR3 reads CGSSILAGTDTQYF. CDR3 nucleotide sequence: TGTGGCAGCAGTATACTAGCGGGCACAGATACGCAGTATTTT.

The gene calls are TRBV7-6 and TRBJ2-7, with D tentatively TRBD1 (6 bases). CDR1 and CDR2 from the germline V gene are SGHVS and FNYEAQ. V lost 2 bases, J lost 2 bases, and 10 bases lay in between. This CDR3 has 14 residues. CDR3 loop: CASSLTDSTYEQYF. The CDR3 DNA is TGTGCCAGCAGCTTAACGGACAGCACCTACGAGCAGTACTTC.

The V gene is TRBV2, the J gene TRBJ2-7, with D possibly matching TRBD2 (5 bases). V was shortened by 6 bases and J by 2 bases, with 23 bases between the two germline ends. This CDR3 comprises 17 residues. In germline, CDR1 is SNHLY, CDR2 FYNNEI. In nucleotides, the CDR3 is TGTGCCAGCAGGAGCCGTTTCAGAGGGAAGACGCCCTACGAGCAGTACTTC. This sequence encodes CASRSRFRGKTPYEQYF.

This chain connects TRBV5-1 to TRBJ1-1, with a weak D call TRBD1 (6 bases). Trimming shortened V by 4 bases and J by 2 bases, and 12 bases separated the two germline ends. Germline CDR1 is SGHRS and CDR2 is YFSETQ. This CDR3 has 14 amino acids. The CDR3 loop reads CASSIQGVNTEAFF. In DNA, the CDR3 is TGCGCCAGCAGCATACAGGGAGTTAACACTGAAGCTTTCTTT.